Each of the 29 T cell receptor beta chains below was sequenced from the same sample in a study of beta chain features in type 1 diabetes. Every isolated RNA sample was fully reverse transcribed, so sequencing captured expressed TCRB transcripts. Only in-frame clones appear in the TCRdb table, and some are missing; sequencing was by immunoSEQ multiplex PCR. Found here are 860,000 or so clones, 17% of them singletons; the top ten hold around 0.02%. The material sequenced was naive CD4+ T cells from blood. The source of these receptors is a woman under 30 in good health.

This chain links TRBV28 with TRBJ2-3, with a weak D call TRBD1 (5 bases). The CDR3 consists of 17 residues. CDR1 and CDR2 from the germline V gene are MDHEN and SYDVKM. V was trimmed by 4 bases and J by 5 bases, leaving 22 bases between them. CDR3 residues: CASSSRWKAGLGDTQYF. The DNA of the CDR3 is TGTGCCAGCAGTTCACGATGGAAAGCAGGGTTGGGAGATACGCAGTATTTT.

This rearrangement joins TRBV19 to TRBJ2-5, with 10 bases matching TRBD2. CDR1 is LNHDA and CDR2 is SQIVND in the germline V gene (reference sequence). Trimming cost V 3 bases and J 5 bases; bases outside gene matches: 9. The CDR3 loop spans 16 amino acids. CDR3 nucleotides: TGTGCCAGTAGTATTTTTTCTAGCGGGAGTCCGGAGACCCAGTACTTC. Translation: CASSIFSSGSPETQYF.

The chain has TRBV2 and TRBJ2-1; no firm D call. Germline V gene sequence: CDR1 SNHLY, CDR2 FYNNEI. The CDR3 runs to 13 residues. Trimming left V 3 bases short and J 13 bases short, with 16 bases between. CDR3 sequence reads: CASSDRSLGYQFF. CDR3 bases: TGTGCCAGCAGTGACCGCAGTCTAGGATATCAGTTCTTC.

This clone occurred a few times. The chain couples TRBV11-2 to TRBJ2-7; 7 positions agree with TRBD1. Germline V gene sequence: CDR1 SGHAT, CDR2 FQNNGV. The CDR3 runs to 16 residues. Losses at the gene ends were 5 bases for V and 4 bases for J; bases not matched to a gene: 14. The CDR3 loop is CASSARLRDREYEQYF. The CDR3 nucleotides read TGTGCCAGCAGCGCGCGCCTCCGGGACAGAGAGTACGAGCAGTACTTC.

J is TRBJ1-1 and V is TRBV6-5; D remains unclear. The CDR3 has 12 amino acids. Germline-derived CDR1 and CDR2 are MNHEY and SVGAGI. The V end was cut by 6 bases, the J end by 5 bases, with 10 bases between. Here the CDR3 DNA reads TGTGCCAGCAGCAACCCGAGAACTGAAGCTTTCTTT. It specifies CASSNPRTEAFF.

For the CDR3, the DNA is TGTGCCAGCTCACCTAGGCGGGGCGATACCTACAATGAGCAGTTCTTC. Translated: CASSPRRGDTYNEQFF. This sequence joins TRBV18 and TRBJ2-1; D may be TRBD2 (6 bases). Trimming pared 3 bases from V and 2 bases from J, leaving 14 bases between. CDR3 size: 16 residues. Looked up from germline, CDR1 is KGHSH and CDR2 is LQKENI.

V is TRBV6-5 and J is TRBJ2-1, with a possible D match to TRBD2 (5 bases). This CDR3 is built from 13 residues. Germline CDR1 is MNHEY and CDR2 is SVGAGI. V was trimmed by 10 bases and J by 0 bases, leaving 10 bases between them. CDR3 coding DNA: TGTGCCATCGGACTTTCCTCCTACAATGAGCAGTTCTTC. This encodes CAIGLSSYNEQFF.

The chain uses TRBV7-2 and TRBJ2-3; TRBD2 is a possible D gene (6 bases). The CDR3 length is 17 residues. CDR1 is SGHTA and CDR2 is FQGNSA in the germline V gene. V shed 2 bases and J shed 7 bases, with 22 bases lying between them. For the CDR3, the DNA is TGTGCCAGCAGCTTAAACCCCCAGCGGGTTAATGCGAATACGCAGTATTTT. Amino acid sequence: CASSLNPQRVNANTQYF.

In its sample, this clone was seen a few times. CDR3 in DNA: TGTGCCAGTAGGCCGGCACCTGCCGGGACAGCCTACAATGAGCAGTTCTTC. Its protein product is CASRPAPAGTAYNEQFF. The chain carries TRBV19 and TRBJ2-1; 7 bases are a match to TRBD1. V gave up 6 bases and J gave up 2 bases; unmatched junction bases: 13. CDR1 and CDR2 from the germline V gene are LNHDA and SQIVND (reference sequence). This CDR3 has 17 amino acids.

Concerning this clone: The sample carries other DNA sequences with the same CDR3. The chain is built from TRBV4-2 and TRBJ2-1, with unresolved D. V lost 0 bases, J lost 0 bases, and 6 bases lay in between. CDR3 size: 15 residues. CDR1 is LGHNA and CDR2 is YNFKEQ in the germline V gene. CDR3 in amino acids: CASSQETSSYNEQFF. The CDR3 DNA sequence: TGTGCCAGCAGCCAAGAGACAAGCTCCTACAATGAGCAGTTCTTC.

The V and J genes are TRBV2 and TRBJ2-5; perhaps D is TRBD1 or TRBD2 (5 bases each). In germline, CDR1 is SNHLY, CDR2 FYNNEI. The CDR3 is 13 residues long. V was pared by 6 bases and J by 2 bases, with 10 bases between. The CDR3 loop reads CASRRDGQETQYF. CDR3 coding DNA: TGTGCCAGCAGGAGGGACGGACAAGAGACCCAGTACTTC.

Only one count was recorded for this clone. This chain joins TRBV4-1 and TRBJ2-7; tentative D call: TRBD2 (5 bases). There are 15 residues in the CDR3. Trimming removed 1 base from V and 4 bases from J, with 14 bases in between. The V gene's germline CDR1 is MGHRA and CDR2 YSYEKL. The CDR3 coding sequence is TGCGCCAGCAGCCAAGCGGCTAGCAGGCGTTACGAGCAGTACTTC. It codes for CASSQAASRRYEQYF.

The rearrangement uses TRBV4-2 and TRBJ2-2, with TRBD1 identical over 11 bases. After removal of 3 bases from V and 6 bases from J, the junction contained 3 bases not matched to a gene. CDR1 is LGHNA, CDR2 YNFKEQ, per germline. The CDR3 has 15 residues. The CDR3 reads CASSQGQGEAGELFF. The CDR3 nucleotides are TGTGCCAGCAGCCAGGGACAGGGGGAGGCCGGGGAGCTGTTTTTT.

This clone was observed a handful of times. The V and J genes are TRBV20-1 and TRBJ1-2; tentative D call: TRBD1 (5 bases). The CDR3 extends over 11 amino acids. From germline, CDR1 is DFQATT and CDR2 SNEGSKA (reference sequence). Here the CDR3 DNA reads TGCAGAGCCTGGGGGGGCTATGGCTACACCTTC. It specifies CRAWGGYGYTF.

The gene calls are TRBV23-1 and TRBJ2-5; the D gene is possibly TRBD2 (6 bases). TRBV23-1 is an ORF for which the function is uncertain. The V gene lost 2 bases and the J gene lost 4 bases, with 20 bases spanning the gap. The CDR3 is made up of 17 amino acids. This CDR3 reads CASSQSTRGRWGETQYF. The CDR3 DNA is TGCGCCAGCAGTCAAAGTACTCGGGGGAGATGGGGAGAGACCCAGTACTTC.

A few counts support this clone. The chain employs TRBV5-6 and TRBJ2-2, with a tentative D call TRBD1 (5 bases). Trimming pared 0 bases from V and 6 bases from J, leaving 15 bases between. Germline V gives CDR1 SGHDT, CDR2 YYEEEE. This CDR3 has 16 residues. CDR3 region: CASSLGRRDVSGELFF. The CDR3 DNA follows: TGTGCCAGCAGCTTGGGGCGCAGGGATGTATCCGGGGAGCTGTTTTTT.

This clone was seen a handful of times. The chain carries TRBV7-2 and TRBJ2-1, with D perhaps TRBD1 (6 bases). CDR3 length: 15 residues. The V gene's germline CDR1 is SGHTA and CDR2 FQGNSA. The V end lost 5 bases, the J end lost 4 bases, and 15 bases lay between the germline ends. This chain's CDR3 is CASSLTGRSYNEQFF. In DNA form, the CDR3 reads TGTGCCAGCAGCCTAACAGGGAGAAGTTACAATGAGCAGTTCTTC.

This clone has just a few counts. CDR3 residues: CASSRLKSYNEQFF. CDR3 coding DNA: TGTGCCAGCAGCAGGCTAAAGAGTTACAATGAGCAGTTCTTC. The rearrangement uses TRBV7-9 and TRBJ2-1; the D is unclear. The CDR3 sequence is 14 residues long. V was cut by 5 bases and J by 4 bases, with 12 bases left in between. Per germline, CDR1 SEHNR and CDR2 FQNEAQ (reference sequence).

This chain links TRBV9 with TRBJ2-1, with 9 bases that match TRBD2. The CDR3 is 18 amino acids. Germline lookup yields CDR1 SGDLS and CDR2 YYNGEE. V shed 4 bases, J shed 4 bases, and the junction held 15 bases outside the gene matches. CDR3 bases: TGTGCCAGCAGCCCCACCCATAAGGCTAGCGGGATATACAATGAGCAGTTCTTC. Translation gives CASSPTHKASGIYNEQFF. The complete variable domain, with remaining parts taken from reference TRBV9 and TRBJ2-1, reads DSGVTQTPKHLITATGQRVTLRCSPRSGDLSVYWYQQSLDQGLQFLIQYYNGEERAKGNILERFSAQQFPDLHSELNLSSLELGDSALYFCASSPTHKASGIYNEQFFGPGTRLTVL.

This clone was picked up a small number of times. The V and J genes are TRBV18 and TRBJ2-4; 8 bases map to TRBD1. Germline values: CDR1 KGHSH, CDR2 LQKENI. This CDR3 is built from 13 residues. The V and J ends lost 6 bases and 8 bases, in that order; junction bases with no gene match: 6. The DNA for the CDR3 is TGTGCCAGCTCTCCGGGACAGGAGGACATTCAGTACTTC. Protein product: CASSPGQEDIQYF.

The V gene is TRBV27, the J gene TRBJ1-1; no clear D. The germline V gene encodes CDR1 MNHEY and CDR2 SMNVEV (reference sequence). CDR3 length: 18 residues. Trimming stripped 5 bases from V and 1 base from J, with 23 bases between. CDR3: CASSPRTFIVQKNTEAFF. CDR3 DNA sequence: TGTGCCAGCAGTCCGCGCACGTTCATTGTGCAGAAGAACACTGAAGCTTTCTTT.

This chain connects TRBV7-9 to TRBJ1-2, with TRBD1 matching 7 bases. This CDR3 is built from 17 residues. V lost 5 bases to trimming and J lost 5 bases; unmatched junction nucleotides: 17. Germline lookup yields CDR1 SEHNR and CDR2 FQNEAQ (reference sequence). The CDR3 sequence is CASSRQTGPWGSYGYTF. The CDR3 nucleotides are TGTGCCAGCAGCCGCCAGACAGGGCCGTGGGGATCTTATGGCTACACCTTC.

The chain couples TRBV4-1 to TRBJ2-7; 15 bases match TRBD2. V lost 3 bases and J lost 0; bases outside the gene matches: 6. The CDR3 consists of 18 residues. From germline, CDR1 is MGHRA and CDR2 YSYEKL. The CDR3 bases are TGCGCCAGCAGCCAGGGACTAGCGGGAGGCCCTTTCTCCTACGAGCAGTACTTC. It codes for CASSQGLAGGPFSYEQYF.

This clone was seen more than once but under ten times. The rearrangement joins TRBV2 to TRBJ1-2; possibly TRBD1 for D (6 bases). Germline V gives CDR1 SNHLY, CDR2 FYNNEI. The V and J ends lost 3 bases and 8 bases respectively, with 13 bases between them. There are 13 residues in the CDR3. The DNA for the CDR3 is TGTGCCAGCAGTGAGCAACAGGGAACCGGCTACACCTTC. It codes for CASSEQQGTGYTF.

CDR3 coding DNA: TGCGCCAGCAGCTTAGGGTCGACTGCCAGCTCCTACAATGAGCAGTTCTTC. Its protein product is CASSLGSTASSYNEQFF. The V and J genes are TRBV5-1 and TRBJ2-1; unclear D gene. This CDR3 comprises 17 residues. Trimming removed 2 bases at V and 0 bases at J, with 15 bases between. The germline V gene has CDR1 SGHRS and CDR2 YFSETQ.

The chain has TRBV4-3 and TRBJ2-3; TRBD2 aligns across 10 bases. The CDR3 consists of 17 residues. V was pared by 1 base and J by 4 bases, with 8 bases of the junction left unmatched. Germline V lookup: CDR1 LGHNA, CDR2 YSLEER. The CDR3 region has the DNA TGCGCCAGCAGCCAAGTTCCAGCGGGAGGGCCCGCAGATACGCAGTATTTT. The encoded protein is CASSQVPAGGPADTQYF.

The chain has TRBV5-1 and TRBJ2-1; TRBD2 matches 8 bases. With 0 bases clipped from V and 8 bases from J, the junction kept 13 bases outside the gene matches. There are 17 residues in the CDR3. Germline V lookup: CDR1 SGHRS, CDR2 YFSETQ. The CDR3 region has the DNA TGCGCCAGCAGCTTGGGTTCCCCGGGACTAGGGGAATATGAGCAGTTCTTC. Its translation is CASSLGSPGLGEYEQFF.

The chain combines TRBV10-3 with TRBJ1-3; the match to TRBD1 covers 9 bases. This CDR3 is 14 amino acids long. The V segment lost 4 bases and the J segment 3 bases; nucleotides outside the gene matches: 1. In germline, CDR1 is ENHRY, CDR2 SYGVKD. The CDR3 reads CAISGTGVGNTIYF. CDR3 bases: TGTGCCATCAGTGGGACAGGGGTTGGAAACACCATATATTTT.

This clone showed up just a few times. The CDR3 reads CASSLGQPKDPYEQYF. The CDR3 coding sequence is TGTGCCAGCAGCTTAGGTCAGCCGAAGGACCCCTACGAGCAGTACTTC. The chain is built from TRBV7-2 and TRBJ2-7; D remains unclear. The CDR3 has 16 amino acids. The V gene's germline CDR1 is SGHTA and CDR2 FQGNSA. V was pared by 1 base and J by 2 bases, with 15 bases between.